This is a list of T cell receptor beta chains from one sample in a study of blood T cell repertoires in COVID-19. Generated by immunoSEQ multiplex PCR, the TCRdb table keeps only in-frame clones and is missing some. The table records around 70,000 clones, approximately 78% of them present only once. The sequencing input was peripheral blood. The receptors stem from a woman over 75 with active or convalescent COVID-19. CDR3s include the opening cysteine and the closing phenylalanine or tryptophan. Each record gives: D gene, J gene, V gene, clone size, CDR3 protein, CDR3 DNA. The D gene is left open where the match is weak. Clone size is given for some rows only: seen once, a few or many times, or a class if the clone is expanded.

d_gene: .
j_gene: TRBJ2-7
v_gene: TRBV6-5
abundance: .
CDR3aa: CASSQTGAPGEQYF
CDR3nt: TGTGCCAGCAGTCAGACAGGCGCCCCAGGAGAGCAGTACTTC

d_gene: .
j_gene: TRBJ1-1
v_gene: TRBV2
abundance: few
CDR3aa: CASSVQAGPTSSF
CDR3nt: TGTGCCAGCAGTGTACAGGCGGGGCCTACCTCATCCTTT

d_gene: TRBD1
j_gene: TRBJ2-4
v_gene: TRBV7-9
abundance: .
CDR3aa: CASSLVQGVPIDF
CDR3nt: TGTGCCAGCAGCTTAGTTCAGGGGGTTCCTATTGACTTC

d_gene: TRBD2
j_gene: TRBJ2-1
v_gene: TRBV29-1
abundance: .
CDR3aa: CSVVVGGTYNEQFF
CDR3nt: TGCAGCGTTGTGGTGGGAGGGACCTACAATGAGCAGTTCTTC

d_gene: .
j_gene: TRBJ1-2
v_gene: TRBV20-1
abundance: .
CDR3aa: CSASKENYGYTF
CDR3nt: TGCAGTGCTAGTAAGGAGAACTATGGCTACACCTTC

d_gene: TRBD1
j_gene: TRBJ2-5
v_gene: TRBV5-1
abundance: .
CDR3aa: CASSYGQGSETQYF
CDR3nt: TGCGCCAGCAGCTACGGACAGGGTTCAGAGACCCAGTACTTC

d_gene: .
j_gene: TRBJ2-6
v_gene: TRBV10-1
abundance: .
CDR3aa: CASSERQTGKDCGGANVLTF
CDR3nt: TGCGCCAGCAGTGAACGTCAAACAGGGAAGGATTGTGGTGGGGCCAACGTCCTGACTTTC

d_gene: .
j_gene: TRBJ2-7
v_gene: TRBV19
abundance: .
CDR3aa: CASSWGPEQYF
CDR3nt: TGTGCCAGTAGTTGGGGCCCGGAGCAGTACTTC

d_gene: .
j_gene: TRBJ2-5
v_gene: TRBV6-2/TRBV6-3
abundance: .
CDR3aa: CASSKGARGETQYF
CDR3nt: TGTGCCAGCAGTAAGGGGGCACGGGGGGAGACCCAGTACTTC

d_gene: .
j_gene: TRBJ2-2
v_gene: TRBV6-6
abundance: .
CDR3aa: CASSHRLTTNTGELFF
CDR3nt: TGTGCCAGCAGCCACAGGTTAACGACGAACACCGGGGAGCTGTTTTTT

d_gene: .
j_gene: TRBJ2-6
v_gene: TRBV6-1
abundance: .
CDR3aa: CASSEVNSRKQRSGANVLTF
CDR3nt: TGTGCCAGCAGTGAAGTGAATTCGAGAAAGCAACGCTCTGGGGCCAACGTCCTGACTTTC

d_gene: TRBD1
j_gene: TRBJ1-5
v_gene: TRBV7-2
abundance: .
CDR3aa: CASSSTGGSNQPQHF
CDR3nt: TGTGCCAGCAGCTCGACAGGGGGGAGCAATCAGCCCCAGCATTTT

d_gene: .
j_gene: TRBJ1-4
v_gene: TRBV4-1
abundance: .
CDR3aa: CASSLGMAGDEKLFF
CDR3nt: TGCGCCAGCAGCCTGGGGATGGCAGGGGACGAAAAACTGTTTTTT

d_gene: .
j_gene: TRBJ1-5
v_gene: TRBV19
abundance: .
CDR3aa: CASIPDRYSNQPQHF
CDR3nt: TGTGCCAGTATCCCGGACAGATATAGCAATCAGCCCCAGCATTTT

d_gene: TRBD2
j_gene: TRBJ2-1
v_gene: TRBV6-2/TRBV6-3
abundance: .
CDR3aa: CASSYSWFLAGNYNEQFF
CDR3nt: TGTGCCAGCAGTTACTCGTGGTTTCTAGCGGGGAACTACAATGAGCAGTTCTTC

d_gene: TRBD2
j_gene: TRBJ2-5
v_gene: TRBV7-3
abundance: .
CDR3aa: CASSPRLAGMETQYF
CDR3nt: TGTGCCAGCAGCCCCAGGTTAGCGGGTATGGAGACCCAGTACTTC